Presented here are 20 T cell receptor beta chains from one specimen sequenced in a study of vaccination and CD4 T cells after COVID-19. Sequence data for DNA of cultured CD4+ T cells were generated by the Oncomine TCR Beta short-read assay. TCRdb analysed the PCR reads with MiXCR anew, one entry per CDR3 protein. Of approximately 23,000 distinct CDR3 sequences in the sample, roughly 52% were seen once. These receptors have no identified antigens. Regarding treatment: roughly 10-day PBMC culture with coronavirus spike peptide pools or control peptides (ViraFEST assay). The material was CD4+ T cells from blood, cultured in vitro, obtained before SARS-CoV-2 vaccination. These TCRs come from a human donor who received a COVID-19 vaccine.

The rearrangement uses TRBV21-1 and TRBJ1-1. TRBV21-1 is a documented pseudogene. This CDR3 has 13 amino acids. This CDR3 is CASSNKGYTEAFF. The CDR3 DNA sequence: TGTGCCAGCAGCAACAAGGGATACACTGAAGCTTTCTTT.

This chain uses TRBV6-1 with TRBJ2-3, with D possibly being TRBD2 (7 bases). The germline V gene has CDR1 MNHNS and CDR2 SASEGT. V lost 7 bases, J lost 0 bases, and 14 bases lay in between. The CDR3 is made up of 15 amino acids. The CDR3 protein is CASIGGGASTDTQYF. CDR3 nucleotide sequence: TGTGCCAGCATTGGGGGGGGGGCAAGCACAGATACGCAGTATTTT.

The genes are TRBV30 and TRBJ1-6; D is undetermined. Trimming removed 7 bases at V and 0 bases at J, with 10 bases between. Germline CDR1 is GTSNPN and CDR2 is SVGIG (reference sequence). The CDR3 spans 14 residues. The CDR3 DNA reads as TGTGCCTCCTATCATAGCTCCTATAATTCACCCCTCCACTTT. The encoded protein is CASYHSSYNSPLHF. Drawing the rest from reference TRBV30 and TRBJ1-6, the complete variable domain is SQTIHQWPATLVQPVGSPLSLECTVEGTSNPNLYWYRQAAGRGLQLLFYSVGIGQISSEVPQNLSASRPQDRQFILSSKKLLLSDSGFYLCASYHSSYNSPLHFGNGTRLTVT.

This clonotype was observed once. The chain uses TRBV18 and TRBJ1-3; D gene ambiguous. CDR1 KGHSH and CDR2 LQKENI come from the germline V gene. The CDR3 covers 14 residues. Trimming shortened V by 2 bases and J by 2 bases, and 7 bases separated the two germline ends. The DNA for the CDR3 is TGTGCCAGCTCACCAGCACCGGCTGGAAACACCATATATTTT. Its translation: CASSPAPAGNTIYF.

The V call is TRBV6-1, the J call TRBJ2-3; D might be TRBD2 (6 bases). The V gene's germline CDR1 is MNHNS and CDR2 SASEGT. V lost 3 bases to trimming and J lost 4 bases, with 17 bases between them. There are 16 residues in the CDR3. This CDR3 is CASSDRPGLGADTQYF. The CDR3 region has the DNA TGTGCCAGCAGTGATAGACCGGGACTGGGGGCAGATACGCAGTATTTT.

This clonotype was seen once. The chain joins TRBV7-9 to TRBJ1-2; 7 bases line up with TRBD1. J lost 4 bases, V lost 3 bases, and 8 bases had no gene match. The CDR3 is made up of 15 amino acids. Germline CDR1 SEHNR, CDR2 FQNEAQ (reference sequence). CDR3 in amino acids: CASSFPGQRFYGYTF. The CDR3 region has the DNA TGTGCCAGCAGCTTCCCGGGACAGAGATTCTATGGCTACACCTTC.

Only a few counts were recorded for this clonotype. The genes are TRBV5-6 and TRBJ2-5; maybe TRBD2 (7 bases). V dropped 0 bases and J dropped 5 bases, with 14 bases sitting between them. The germline CDR1 and CDR2 sequences are SGHDT and YYEEEE. This CDR3 region has 15 residues. CDR3 residues: CASSLVGGRAETQYF. The DNA for the CDR3 is TGTGCCAGCAGCTTGGTGGGGGGGCGTGCGGAGACCCAGTACTTC.

The chain couples TRBV5-1 to TRBJ2-7; D may correspond to TRBD1 or TRBD2 (6 bases each). The CDR3 has 16 amino acids. Trimming stripped 0 bases from V and 0 bases from J, with 13 bases between. Germline assignment: CDR1 SGHRS and CDR2 YFSETQ. CDR3 in amino acids: CASSLEGGFSSYEQYF. Here the CDR3 DNA reads TGCGCCAGCAGCTTGGAAGGGGGGTTCAGCTCCTACGAGCAGTACTTC.

This clonotype was picked up one time. The chain has TRBV5-1 and TRBJ2-3; 9 positions match TRBD2. V shed 0 bases, J shed 3 bases, and the junction held 5 bases outside the gene matches. Germline V gene sequence: CDR1 SGHRS, CDR2 YFSETQ. The CDR3 is 16 amino acids. CDR3 loop: CASSLGLAGTTDTQYF. The CDR3 coding sequence is TGCGCCAGCAGCTTGGGGCTAGCGGGGACGACAGATACGCAGTATTTT.

Points on this clonotype: Relative to the germline gene, one junction end is altered; a read error may explain this. The chain couples TRBV6-1 to TRBJ2-1, with 9 bases aligning to TRBD2. The germline CDR1 and CDR2 sequences are MNHNS and SASEGT. This CDR3 has 14 residues. The CDR3 region is CTSRRGGSYNEQFF. CDR3 DNA sequence: TGTACCAGCAGGCGGGGGGGCTCCTACAATGAGCAGTTCTTC.

This clonotype was seen only a few times. The V gene is TRBV7-2, the J gene TRBJ1-5, with D unclear. The CDR3 consists of 14 residues. The germline V and J ends were trimmed by 2 bases and 4 bases, with 9 bases remaining between them. Germline CDR1 reads SGHTA; CDR2 reads FQGNSA. CDR3 amino acids: CASSLIQPNQPQHF. The CDR3 DNA is TGTGCCAGCAGCTTAATCCAGCCGAATCAGCCCCAGCATTTT.

This clonotype has more than one count but fewer than ten. This sequence joins TRBV9 and TRBJ1-1, with a possible D match to TRBD1 (6 bases). This CDR3 spans 14 amino acids. CDR1 and CDR2 (germline): SGDLS, YYNGEE. Trimming removed 3 bases at V and 4 bases at J, with 13 bases between. CDR3 in DNA: TGTGCCAGCAGCGCACATGGGGGGGCCACTGAAGCTTTCTTT. Encoded protein: CASSAHGGATEAFF.

The chain couples TRBV5-8 to TRBJ1-5, with a possible D match to TRBD1 (6 bases). Germline-derived CDR1 and CDR2 are SGHTS and YDEGEE. Trimming removed 6 bases from V and 7 bases from J, with 14 bases in between. This CDR3 spans 13 amino acids. The CDR3 DNA is TGTGCCAGCAACCCGAACAGGGAACAGCCCCAGCATTTT. Translation gives CASNPNREQPQHF.

This clonotype was counted once. The V call is TRBV19, the J call TRBJ2-2; TRBD2 might be the D (6 bases). The CDR3 covers 14 residues. Between the trimmed V and J ends, which lost 3 bases and 4 bases, there was a span of 9 bases. CDR1 is LNHDA, CDR2 SQIVND, per germline (reference sequence). CDR3 bases: TGTGCCAGTAGTATTGGGAGGAGCACCGGGGAGCTGTTTTTT. Residues: CASSIGRSTGELFF.

The chain has TRBV30 and TRBJ1-3, with TRBD1 identical over 7 bases. Losses at the gene ends were 6 bases for V and 4 bases for J; bases not matched to a gene: 0. The germline CDR1 and CDR2 sequences are GTSNPN and SVGIG (reference sequence). The CDR3 extends over 11 amino acids. The CDR3 here is CACRGGNTIYF. The CDR3 DNA is TGTGCCTGCAGGGGGGGAAACACCATATATTTT.

This clonotype was counted a single time. This sequence joins TRBV5-1 and TRBJ1-2; D uncertain. This CDR3 has 13 residues. CDR1 is SGHRS and CDR2 is YFSETQ in the germline V gene. V was cut by 5 bases and J by 4 bases, with 12 bases left in between. DNA for the CDR3: TGCGCCAGCAGGGGCGACATACTCTATGGCTACACCTTC. It encodes CASRGDILYGYTF.

This clonotype was observed a few times. V is TRBV5-1 and J is TRBJ1-1; a weak D match, TRBD1 (5 bases). Trimming pared 2 bases from V and 1 base from J, leaving 9 bases between. The CDR3 sequence is 14 residues long. The germline V gene encodes CDR1 SGHRS and CDR2 YFSETQ. CDR3 amino acids: CASSFVRGNTEAFF. CDR3 in DNA: TGCGCCAGCAGCTTCGTTAGGGGGAACACTGAAGCTTTCTTT.

The chain employs TRBV20-1 and TRBJ2-5; D is unclear. Trimming shortened V by 0 bases and J by 5 bases, and 16 bases separated the two germline ends. This CDR3 is built from 15 residues. Germline V gene lookup returns CDR1 DFQATT and CDR2 SNEGSKA (reference sequence). CDR3 DNA sequence: TGCAGTGCTAGAGATAGTACACGGATTCGGGAGACCCAGTACTTC. Amino acids: CSARDSTRIRETQYF.

This clonotype was seen a few times. The genes are TRBV10-3 and TRBJ2-7; D call uncertain. The CDR3 extends over 14 amino acids. Germline V CDR1 and CDR2: ENHRY, SYGVKD. V was shortened by 0 bases and J by 1 base, with 7 bases between the two germline ends. The CDR3 nucleotides are TGTGCCATCAGTGAGTCTTCCAGGTCCTACGAGCAGTACTTC. Protein sequence: CAISESSRSYEQYF.

This clonotype was observed a few times. CDR3 bases: TGCAGTGCTGATGTGCAGGGAGGAGTGTGGGGCACTGAAGCTTTCTTT. It translates to CSADVQGGVWGTEAFF. The chain is built from TRBV20-1 and TRBJ1-1; possibly TRBD1 for D (5 bases). The CDR3 totals 16 residues. CDR1 DFQATT and CDR2 SNEGSKA come from the germline V gene (reference sequence). V gave up 5 bases and J gave up 4 bases, with 23 bases separating them.